One TCR beta chain is described in this entry. The antigen remains unidentified. Assay used: immunoSEQ multiplex PCR; TCRdb lists only in-frame clones, some missing. The table has about 110,000 clones, roughly four fifths seen once. The data originate from a study of T cell responses to AZD1222 COVID-19 vaccine. J was trimmed by 10 bases and V by 11 bases; bases with no gene match: 13. The germline V gene has CDR1 MNHEY and CDR2 SVGAGI. The CDR3 spans 15 residues. Regarding the study as a whole: Seropositivity was recorded at baseline in only a handful of AZD1222 recipients.

The TCR was taken from an adult in good health. V gene TRBV6-5 combines with J gene TRBJ2-2, with TRBD2 matching 13 bases. Material: peripheral blood, obtained on day 0 of AZD1222 vaccination. The CDR3 region is CASTFGTSGIKELFF. CDR3 bases: TGTGCCTCCACCTTCGGGACTAGCGGGATTAAGGAGCTGTTTTTT.